This TCR beta chain was documented in a study of cytomegalovirus exposure and HLA in healthy donors. Study-level findings and limits: On later analysis, the bulk of CMV-associated TCR beta chains appeared to be HLA-restricted.

This clone was picked up one time. The antigen is unknown. Primers included in the PCR were 60 Vbeta and 13 Jbeta primers. Clones were read by immunoSEQ multiplex PCR, and TCRdb kept only the in-frame ones, dropping some. The table includes 200,000 to 250,000 clones, 77% detected once. Sequencing was carried out using PBMCs. The TCR was taken from a woman aged 55-70 years in good health and CMV-seropositive.

The CDR3 region has the DNA TGTGCCAGCAGCTCACAGGGATGGAACACTGAAGCTTTCTTT. Translating it yields CASSSQGWNTEAFF. V usage is TRBV7-2 and J usage is TRBJ1-1; weak D call: TRBD1 (6 bases). CDR3 length: 14 amino acids. V lost 4 bases and J 1 base, leaving 10 bases between the germline ends. The V gene's germline CDR1 is SGHTA and CDR2 FQGNSA.